The next 14 T cell receptor beta chains were all read from a single sample in a study of sequential checkpoint blockade in melanoma. The repertoire was sequenced with immunoSEQ multiplex PCR; TCRdb's copy has only in-frame clones and lacks some. The table records roughly 8,400 clones, approximately 77% of them present only once. The treatment denotes: randomized to nivolumab then ipilimumab (arm A) or the reverse (arm B). The sample was CD8+ T cells sorted from blood (inferred from file names), taken from a patient given nivolumab and ipilimumab in sequence. Source of these receptors: a human donor with melanoma.

The chain links TRBV28 to TRBJ2-7, with a tentative D call TRBD1 (5 bases). The CDR3 covers 18 residues. Deletions cut 5 bases from V and 1 base from J, with 24 bases between. Germline values: CDR1 MDHEN, CDR2 SYDVKM. DNA for the CDR3: TGTGCCAGCAGTCTCACCCGAATCAGGGAAACAGTTTCCTACGAGCAGTACTTC. It translates to CASSLTRIRETVSYEQYF.

The chain links TRBV9 to TRBJ1-1; TRBD1 aligns across 7 bases. The CDR3 sequence is 14 residues long. After removal of 5 bases from V and 3 bases from J, the junction contained 7 bases not matched to a gene. Germline V gene data show CDR1 as SGDLS and CDR2 as YYNGEE. Here the CDR3 DNA reads TGTGCCAGCAGTGACAGGGCTATAGACACTGAAGCTTTCTTT. Encoded protein: CASSDRAIDTEAFF.

This clone was counted only a few times. The genes are TRBV6-5 and TRBJ2-1, with TRBD2 matching 8 bases. Germline V gene lookup returns CDR1 MNHEY and CDR2 SVGAGI. V dropped 0 bases and J dropped 2; count of bases not matched to a gene: 3. The CDR3 loop spans 16 amino acids. CDR3 DNA: TGTGCCAGCAGTTACTCTGCGGGGGGCGCCTACAATGAGCAGTTCTTC. Residues: CASSYSAGGAYNEQFF.

This clone was counted once. The V call is TRBV27, the J call TRBJ1-2; weak D call: TRBD1 (5 bases). The CDR3 sequence is 14 residues long. Germline V CDR1 and CDR2: MNHEY, SMNVEV (reference sequence). V was pared by 2 bases and J by 4 bases, with 11 bases between. CDR3 in DNA: TGTGCCAGCAGTTTACTTACAGGTTCCTATGGCTACACCTTC. It translates to CASSLLTGSYGYTF.

The genes are TRBV27 and TRBJ2-1; 10 bases line up with TRBD2. The CDR3 runs 16 residues. V was clipped by 5 bases and J by 9 bases; unmatched bases: 13. Germline V gives CDR1 MNHEY, CDR2 SMNVEV (reference sequence). The CDR3 nucleotides read TGTGCCAGCAGTACCCTGGGTAGCGGGGGGTTCGGTGAGCAGTTCTTC. It translates to CASSTLGSGGFGEQFF.

This chain joins TRBV25-1 and TRBJ1-3; D remains ambiguous. The CDR3 has 14 residues. V dropped 4 bases and J dropped 0 bases, with 7 bases sitting between them. Per the germline V gene, CDR1 is MGHDK and CDR2 is SYGVNS. This CDR3 reads CASSGASSGNTIYF. The CDR3 nucleotides are TGTGCCAGCAGTGGGGCGAGCTCTGGAAACACCATATATTTT.

This chain uses TRBV6-1 with TRBJ1-6; a possible D gene is TRBD1 (6 bases). CDR3 length: 16 residues. Germline V gene lookup returns CDR1 MNHNS and CDR2 SASEGT. Trimming took off 2 bases at V and 2 bases at J, with 10 bases between the two ends. DNA for the CDR3: TGTGCCAGCAGTGAATCACAGGGCGCCTATAATTCACCCCTCCACTTT. The encoded protein is CASSESQGAYNSPLHF.

The rearrangement uses TRBV7-7 and TRBJ2-1; 8 bases line up with TRBD2. Trimming removed 1 base from V and 7 bases from J; junction bases left unmatched: 6. The CDR3 runs to 15 residues. Per germline, CDR1 SSHAT and CDR2 FNYEAQ (reference sequence). As DNA, the CDR3 is TGTGCCAGCAGCTTAGATCGGGGGGGGCGGAATGAGCAGTTCTTC. Amino acids: CASSLDRGGRNEQFF. The whole variable domain, remainder taken from reference TRBV7-7 and TRBJ2-1, is GAGVSQSPRYKVTKRGQDVTLRCDPISSHATLYWYQQALGQGPEFLTYFNYEAQPDKSGLPSDRFSAERPEGSISTLTIQRTEQRDSAMYRCASSLDRGGRNEQFFGPGTRLTVL.

J is TRBJ1-6 and V is TRBV6-5; 8 nucleotides line up with TRBD1. Germline V gene lookup returns CDR1 MNHEY and CDR2 SVGAGI. The J segment lost 10 bases and the V segment lost 7 bases, leaving 9 bases of the junction unmatched. CDR3 length equals 14 residues. The CDR3 region has the DNA TGTGCCAGCACTCTCGACAGGGGTTGGTCACCCCTCCACTTT. Its translation is CASTLDRGWSPLHF.

CDR3 DNA sequence: TGTGCCAGCAGCTTCGCCAGGGTTGCTAATGAAAAACTGTTTTTT. Protein product: CASSFARVANEKLFF. J is TRBJ1-4 and V is TRBV7-2, with D perhaps TRBD1 (5 bases). Germline V gene sequence: CDR1 SGHTA, CDR2 FQGNSA. V lost 3 bases and J 3 bases, leaving 11 bases between the germline ends. The CDR3 covers 15 residues. Looking up the rest from reference TRBV7-2 and TRBJ1-4 gives the full variable domain: GAGVSQSPSNKVTEKGKDVELRCDPISGHTALYWYRQSLGQGLEFLIYFQGNSAPDKSGLPSDRFSAERTGGSVSTLTIQRTQQEDSAVYLCASSFARVANEKLFFGSGTQLSVL.

Judged by abundance, this clone is medium-sized (0.01 to 0.1%). The chain joins TRBV12-5 to TRBJ1-5; no clear D gene. Per germline, CDR1 LGHNT and CDR2 FRNRAP. This CDR3 is built from 15 residues. V was cut by 0 bases and J by 3 bases, with 9 bases left in between. CDR3 DNA: TGTGCTAGTGGTTTGGTGGGAGGGCACAATCAGCCCCAGCATTTT. Its translation is CASGLVGGHNQPQHF.

Remarks on this clone: The junction departs from germline at one end; a sequencing error may be responsible. This chain joins TRBV5-3 and TRBJ1-2, with 9 bases aligning to TRBD1. TRBV5-3 counts as an open reading frame of uncertain function. The CDR3 has 15 amino acids. CDR3 bases: TGTGCCAGCAGCTACCAAACAGGGGGCGACTATGGCTACACCTTC. As protein: CASSYQTGGDYGYTF.

In regard to this clone: An end of the junction differs from the germline gene, which may be a read error. This same CDR3 is encoded by further DNA sequences in the sample. The CDR3 sequence: CASSLVDGYSGNTIYF. CDR3 nucleotide sequence: TGTGCCAGCAGTTTAGTCGACGGGTACTCTGGAAACACCATATATTTT. V gene TRBV7-8 combines with J gene TRBJ1-3; no clear D gene. There are 16 residues in the CDR3. Germline assignment: CDR1 SGHVS and CDR2 FQNEAQ. Full variable domain (outside the CDR3, taken from reference TRBV7-8 and TRBJ1-3): GAGVSQSPRYKVAKRGQDVALRCDPISGHVSLFWYQQALGQGPEFLTYFQNEAQLDKSGLPSDRFFAERPEGSVSTLKIQRTQQEDSAVYLCASSLVDGYSGNTIYFGEGSWLTVV.

The rearrangement links TRBV19 to TRBJ2-1, with D maybe TRBD2 (5 bases). Germline loops: CDR1 LNHDA, CDR2 SQIVND (reference sequence). V lost 5 bases to trimming and J lost 2 bases, with 7 bases between them. The CDR3 extends over 13 amino acids. As DNA, the CDR3 is TGTGCCAGTAGTGAGACTACCTACAATGAGCAGTTCTTC. Amino acid sequence: CASSETTYNEQFF. The whole variable domain, remainder taken from reference TRBV19 and TRBJ2-1, is DGGITQSPKYLFRKEGQNVTLSCEQNLNHDAMYWYRQDPGQGLRLIYYSQIVNDFQKGDIAEGYSVSREKKESFPLTVTSAQKNPTAFYLCASSETTYNEQFFGPGTRLTVL.